These 30 T cell receptor beta chains were sequenced from one sample in a study of CD8+CD57+ T cells in acquired aplastic anemia. It was genomic DNA that served as the template for profiling TCR beta VDJ and CDR3. One entry per CDR3 protein, called by TCRdb with MiXCR from the reads. The table lists 35,000 to 45,000 distinct CDR3 sequences, 68% of them singletons. The material sequenced was sorted CD4+, CD8+, or CD8+CD57+ T cells (not recorded which) from PBMCs. The origin of the receptors is a human donor in good health, serving as a control.

The chain links TRBV24-1 to TRBJ1-1; 7 bases are shared with TRBD1. The trim removed 5 bases at V and 3 bases at J, leaving 8 bases unmatched. The CDR3 spans 15 residues. Germline assignment: CDR1 KGHDR and CDR2 SFDVKD. The CDR3 region has the DNA TGTGCCACCAGTGTCCAGACAGGGCGGGACACTGAAGCTTTCTTT. Translation: CATSVQTGRDTEAFF.

The genes are TRBV25-1 and TRBJ2-7, with D possibly being TRBD1 or TRBD2 (5 bases each). The CDR3 contains 15 residues. CDR1 and CDR2 (germline): MGHDK, SYGVNS. Trimming shortened V by 5 bases and J by 7 bases, and 21 bases separated the two germline ends. This CDR3 reads CASSPRGTSTNEQYF. The CDR3 DNA sequence: TGTGCCAGCAGTCCCCGGGGCACCTCTACGAATGAGCAGTACTTC.

The chain carries TRBV2 and TRBJ1-5, with 9 positions matching TRBD1. Losses at the gene ends were 6 bases for V and 11 bases for J; bases not matched to a gene: 14. Germline CDR1 and CDR2: SNHLY and FYNNEI. This CDR3 comprises 15 residues. CDR3 coding DNA: TGTGCCAGCAGGGCCTCGGGACAGGGCGTCGAGACCCAGCATTTT. Translated, it gives CASRASGQGVETQHF. The entire variable domain, with the rest obtained from reference TRBV2 and TRBJ1-5, is as follows: EPEVTQTPSHQVTQMGQEVILRCVPISNHLYFYWYRQILGQKVEFLVSFYNNEISEKSEIFDDQFSVERPDGSNFTLKIRSTKLEDSAMYFCASRASGQGVETQHFGDGTRLSIL.

The chain has TRBV25-1 and TRBJ2-3; D is tentatively TRBD1 or TRBD2 (5 bases each). The length of the CDR3 is 16 residues. CDR1 is MGHDK and CDR2 is SYGVNS in the germline V gene. V was cut by 1 base and J by 1 base, with 12 bases left in between. In nucleotides, the CDR3 is TGTGCCAGCAGTGAATTTTCTCGGGGCGGCACAGATACGCAGTATTTT. It is translated as CASSEFSRGGTDTQYF.

CDR3 coding DNA: TGCAGCGTTGAGAAACGTGGGTTGCATGGCTACACCTTC. As protein: CSVEKRGLHGYTF. J is TRBJ1-2 and V is TRBV29-1; D not certain. Germline V gene sequence: CDR1 SQVTM, CDR2 ANQGSEA. The CDR3 has 13 residues. V gave up 3 bases and J gave up 6 bases, with 14 bases separating them.

V is TRBV11-2 and J is TRBJ2-7; TRBD2 matches at 9 bases. V lost 9 bases and J lost 0; bases outside the gene matches: 3. The CDR3 runs to 13 residues. Germline CDR1 is SGHAT and CDR2 is FQNNGV. The CDR3 region has the DNA TGTGCCAGTTTGCGGGGGGGCTCCTACGAGCAGTACTTC. It is translated as CASLRGGSYEQYF.

The chain has TRBV15 and TRBJ2-7; a weak D match, TRBD1 (5 bases). Germline V gene lookup returns CDR1 LNHNV and CDR2 YYDKDF (reference sequence). Trimming removed 0 bases from V and 4 bases from J, with 10 bases in between. The CDR3 contains 14 residues. The CDR3 nucleotides read TGTGCCACCAGCAGAGATCCGCAGGGTTACGAGCAGTACTTC. Translated: CATSRDPQGYEQYF.

The chain joins TRBV20-1 to TRBJ2-3; 10 bases align to TRBD2. CDR3 length: 14 amino acids. Germline CDR1 is DFQATT and CDR2 is SNEGSKA (reference sequence). V trimming: 2 bases; J trimming: 5 bases; junction bases outside the gene matches: 4. The CDR3 here is CSARSGGAGDTQYF. The CDR3 bases are TGCAGTGCTAGAAGCGGGGGGGCAGGAGATACGCAGTATTTT.

This clonotype has a single count. J is TRBJ1-2 and V is TRBV7-9; D is possibly TRBD1 (5 bases). Trimming took off 7 bases at V and 3 bases at J, with 15 bases between the two ends. Germline V lookup: CDR1 SEHNR, CDR2 FQNEAQ (reference sequence). This CDR3 is built from 14 residues. CDR3 nucleotide sequence: TGTGCCAGCACGGCAGGGAGGGACTACTATGGCTACACCTTC. Protein sequence: CASTAGRDYYGYTF.

The V gene is TRBV29-1, the J gene TRBJ2-3; 8 positions agree with TRBD2. The V gene's germline CDR1 is SQVTM and CDR2 ANQGSEA. This CDR3 has 14 residues. The V and J ends lost 4 bases and 1 base, in that order; junction bases with no gene match: 4. The CDR3 protein is CSVGAGVGTDTQYF. The DNA of the CDR3 is TGCAGCGTTGGAGCGGGAGTGGGCACAGATACGCAGTATTTT.

J is TRBJ1-6 and V is TRBV7-9, with D unclear. The CDR3 spans 14 residues. Germline V gives CDR1 SEHNR, CDR2 FQNEAQ (reference sequence). The V end lost 4 bases, the J end lost 2 bases, and 6 bases lay between the germline ends. CDR3 nucleotides: TGTGCCAGCAGCTCTGGGGCCTATAATTCACCCCTCCACTTT. Amino acid sequence: CASSSGAYNSPLHF.

The sample holds many counts of this clonotype. This rearrangement joins TRBV11-2 to TRBJ2-7, with TRBD1 matching 9 bases. Per the germline V gene, CDR1 is SGHAT and CDR2 is FQNNGV. V lost 1 base and J lost 5; bases outside the gene matches: 6. CDR3 length: 15 residues. The CDR3 nucleotides are TGTGCCAGCAGCTTAGGTGGGACAGGGACCCACGAGCAGTACTTC. Its protein is CASSLGGTGTHEQYF.

With respect to this clonotype: Because it lacks the conserved phenylalanine or tryptophan at the end, this CDR3 is likely a read error. This chain connects TRBV29-1 to TRBJ2-7; D remains ambiguous. Germline CDR1 SQVTM, CDR2 ANQGSEA. This CDR3 region has 13 residues. Trimming took off 4 bases at V and 3 bases at J, with 13 bases between the two ends. The CDR3 sequence: CSVGEATRYEQYL. Here the CDR3 DNA reads TGCAGCGTTGGAGAGGCAACCCGCTACGAGCAGTACCTC.

The chain combines TRBV11-1 with TRBJ2-1; 15 bases map to TRBD2. The V gene end was trimmed by 5 bases and the J gene end by 7 bases; junction bases not matched to a gene: 6. From germline, CDR1 is SGHAT and CDR2 FQDESV (reference sequence). This CDR3 has 16 residues. CDR3 in DNA: TGTGCCAGCAGCCAGGGACTAGCGGGGGGCATTAATGAGCAGTTCTTC. Translated: CASSQGLAGGINEQFF.

The V call is TRBV3-1, the J call TRBJ2-1; TRBD2 is a possible D gene (5 bases). The CDR3 length is 18 residues. Trimming cost V 0 bases and J 6 bases, with 21 bases left between them. CDR1 is LGHDT and CDR2 is YNNKEL in the germline V gene (reference sequence). The CDR3 reads CASSQEVWRRRGFNEQFF. In nucleotides, the CDR3 is TGTGCCAGCAGCCAAGAGGTTTGGAGGAGACGAGGGTTCAATGAGCAGTTCTTC.

DNA for the CDR3: TGCGCCAGCAGCTTGGCCGGGACAGGGAGTTCACCCCTCCACTTT. Amino acid sequence: CASSLAGTGSSPLHF. The chain has TRBV5-1 and TRBJ1-6; 9 positions match TRBD1. J gave up 9 bases and V 0 bases, and 4 bases lay outside the gene matches. Germline CDR1 is SGHRS and CDR2 is YFSETQ. The CDR3 has 15 amino acids. Looking up the rest from reference TRBV5-1 and TRBJ1-6 gives the full variable domain: KAGVTQTPRYLIKTRGQQVTLSCSPISGHRSVSWYQQTPGQGLQFLFEYFSETQRNKGNFPGRFSGRQFSNSRSEMNVSTLELGDSALYLCASSLAGTGSSPLHFGNGTRLTVT.

The J gene is TRBJ2-7, the V gene TRBV29-1, with 10 bases matching TRBD1. Germline CDR1 SQVTM, CDR2 ANQGSEA. The CDR3 consists of 14 residues. Trimming at V came to 6 bases and at J to 5 bases, leaving 10 bases not matched to a gene. CDR3 sequence: CSVQAGTGAHEQYF. In nucleotides, the CDR3 is TGCAGCGTCCAGGCCGGGACAGGGGCCCACGAGCAGTACTTC.

This chain uses TRBV10-2 with TRBJ2-1; 8 bases are a match to TRBD2. V was pared by 5 bases and J by 6 bases, with 12 bases of the junction left unmatched. The CDR3 runs 16 residues. The germline gives CDR1 WSHSY, CDR2 SAAADI. Here the CDR3 reads CASSFSTSGIINEQFF. The CDR3 DNA is TGCGCCAGCAGTTTTTCTACTAGCGGAATCATCAATGAGCAGTTCTTC.

The rearrangement joins TRBV10-3 to TRBJ2-7; D uncertain. From germline, CDR1 is ENHRY and CDR2 SYGVKD. The CDR3 sequence is 13 residues long. The V end lost 4 bases, the J end lost 3 bases, and 10 bases lay between the germline ends. As DNA, the CDR3 is TGTGCCATCAGTGCACTGGACGGCTACGAGCAGTACTTC. Translation gives CAISALDGYEQYF.

This chain connects TRBV9 to TRBJ1-5; no reliable D call. V lost 4 bases to trimming and J lost 2 bases, with 16 bases between them. Germline-derived CDR1 and CDR2 are SGDLS and YYNGEE. The length of the CDR3 is 16 residues. The DNA of the CDR3 is TGTGCCAGCAGCTTAGTACCATTAGAGGGCAATCAGCCCCAGCATTTT. This encodes CASSLVPLEGNQPQHF.

The chain combines TRBV19 with TRBJ2-1; 13 nucleotides match TRBD2. CDR1 is LNHDA, CDR2 SQIVND, per germline (reference sequence). Losses at the gene ends were 7 bases for V and 7 bases for J; bases not matched to a gene: 4. The CDR3 is 14 residues long. The CDR3 coding sequence is TGTGCCAGTAAGGGACTAGCGGGGAGAAATGAGCAGTTCTTC. It specifies CASKGLAGRNEQFF.

The chain combines TRBV9 with TRBJ2-1; 10 positions agree with TRBD2. CDR1 is SGDLS and CDR2 is YYNGEE in the germline V gene. This CDR3 is 15 amino acids long. Trimming cost V 3 bases and J 5 bases; bases outside gene matches: 5. CDR3 amino acids: CASSETSGTNNEQFF. The CDR3 DNA reads as TGTGCCAGCAGCGAAACTAGCGGGACAAACAATGAGCAGTTCTTC.

This clonotype was observed a handful of times. This chain uses TRBV19 with TRBJ1-2, with a possible D match to TRBD1 (5 bases). The CDR3 has 13 amino acids. The germline V and J ends were trimmed by 5 bases and 8 bases, with 15 bases remaining between them. Germline V gene data show CDR1 as LNHDA and CDR2 as SQIVND (reference sequence). DNA of the CDR3: TGTGCCAGTAGTCCCGGGGAGGGACGGGGCTACACCTTC. This translates into CASSPGEGRGYTF.

This chain links TRBV19 with TRBJ1-5; no firm D call. The CDR3 has 15 amino acids. Germline values: CDR1 LNHDA, CDR2 SQIVND (reference sequence). V was shortened by 3 bases and J by 4 bases, with 13 bases between the two germline ends. CDR3 region: CASSITGLGNQPQHF. The CDR3 DNA reads as TGTGCCAGTAGTATCACCGGGTTAGGGAATCAGCCCCAGCATTTT.

The chain is built from TRBV10-3 and TRBJ1-5; unclear D gene. Germline V gives CDR1 ENHRY, CDR2 SYGVKD. Trimming took off 11 bases at V and 6 bases at J, with 17 bases between the two ends. This CDR3 has 13 residues. The CDR3 reads CASKWGVGQPQHF. The CDR3 nucleotides are TGTGCCTCCAAATGGGGTGTGGGTCAGCCCCAGCATTTT.

This clonotype was detected only a few times. V gene TRBV2 combines with J gene TRBJ2-5; no definite D call. The germline V and J ends were trimmed by 3 bases and 5 bases, with 10 bases remaining between them. The germline CDR1 and CDR2 sequences are SNHLY and FYNNEI. The CDR3 runs to 13 residues. CDR3 coding DNA: TGTGCCAGCAGTGATCTCAGTTGGGAGACCCAGTACTTC. Residues: CASSDLSWETQYF.

This clonotype was observed once. Here the CDR3 reads CASGQGELFF. CDR3 sequence (DNA): TGTGCCAGCGGACAGGGGGAGCTGTTTTTT. V usage is TRBV19 and J usage is TRBJ2-2; tentative D call: TRBD1 (6 bases). Per germline, CDR1 LNHDA and CDR2 SQIVND (reference sequence). The germline V and J ends were trimmed by 9 bases and 8 bases, with 7 bases remaining between them. The CDR3 runs 10 residues.

The table lists this clonotype with many counts. This CDR3 reads CASSQADGQNYGYTF. In DNA form, the CDR3 reads TGCGCCAGCAGCCAAGCGGACGGCCAGAACTATGGCTACACCTTC. The genes are TRBV4-1 and TRBJ1-2; D ambiguous. This CDR3 is 15 amino acids long. Trimming stripped 1 base from V and 2 bases from J, with 11 bases between. Germline CDR1 and CDR2: MGHRA and YSYEKL.

The CDR3 DNA is TGCAGCGTTGTCCGGGACAGGGGTAACTATGGCTACACCTTC. Translating it yields CSVVRDRGNYGYTF. The rearrangement uses TRBV29-1 and TRBJ1-2; TRBD1 agrees at 10 bases. CDR3 length: 14 amino acids. CDR1 SQVTM and CDR2 ANQGSEA come from the germline V gene. J was trimmed by 1 base and V by 4 bases; bases with no gene match: 3.

This clonotype has only one observation. V is TRBV10-2 and J is TRBJ1-2, with TRBD1 matching 9 bases. Germline loops: CDR1 WSHSY, CDR2 SAAADI. V was clipped by 0 bases and J by 5 bases; unmatched bases: 4. There are 15 residues in the CDR3. CDR3 sequence reads: CASSESKDRGYGYTF. The CDR3 DNA reads as TGCGCCAGCAGTGAGTCAAAGGACAGGGGATATGGCTACACCTTC.